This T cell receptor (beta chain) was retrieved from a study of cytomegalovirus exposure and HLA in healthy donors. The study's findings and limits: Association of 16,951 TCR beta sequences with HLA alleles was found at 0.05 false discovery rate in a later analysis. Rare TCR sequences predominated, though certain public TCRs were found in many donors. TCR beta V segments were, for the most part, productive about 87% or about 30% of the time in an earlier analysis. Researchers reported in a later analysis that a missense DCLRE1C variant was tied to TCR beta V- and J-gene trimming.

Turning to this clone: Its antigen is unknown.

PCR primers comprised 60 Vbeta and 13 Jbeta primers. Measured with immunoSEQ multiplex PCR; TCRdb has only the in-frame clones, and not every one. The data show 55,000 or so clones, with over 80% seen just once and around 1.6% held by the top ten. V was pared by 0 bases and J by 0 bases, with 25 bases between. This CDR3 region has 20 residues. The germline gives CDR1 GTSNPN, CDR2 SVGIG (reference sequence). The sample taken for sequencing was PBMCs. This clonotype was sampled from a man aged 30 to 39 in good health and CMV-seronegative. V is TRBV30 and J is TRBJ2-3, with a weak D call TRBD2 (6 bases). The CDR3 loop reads CAWSVREWIGSPISTDTQYF. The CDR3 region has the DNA TGTGCCTGGAGTGTACGGGAGTGGATCGGGAGCCCCATAAGCACAGATACGCAGTATTTT.